The present T cell receptor (beta chain) was sequenced within a study of blood T cell repertoires in COVID-19. Overall study context: COVID-19 samples from acute and convalescent phases originated in the United States, Italy and Spain. PBMCs, B-cell-depleted T cells, or T cells were the source of the cDNA or gDNA that made up the material.

The assay was immunoSEQ multiplex PCR, and TCRdb's table has in-frame clones only and misses some. This sample yields approximately 74,000 clones, of which around 88% are seen a single time; under 2% belongs to the top ten. V was clipped by 6 bases and J by 5 bases, with 16 bases between them. CDR1 is MNHEY, CDR2 SVGAGI, per germline. The length of the CDR3 is 14 residues. The chain links TRBV6-5 to TRBJ1-2; unclear D gene. Source material: peripheral blood. The TCR comes from a woman at least 80 years old with active or convalescent COVID-19. CDR3 sequence: CASRRGGLGYGYTF. In DNA, the CDR3 is TGTGCCAGCAGGCGGGGAGGGTTGGGGTATGGCTACACCTTC.